Listed below are T cell receptor beta chains from one sample, sequenced in a study of T cell responses to AZD1222 COVID-19 vaccine. The data were produced by immunoSEQ multiplex PCR, yet TCRdb's version contains in-frame clones alone and is incomplete. The table lists approximately 160,000 clones, about 92% of them singletons, with around 0.98% in the top ten. Material: peripheral blood, obtained 28 days after the second AZD1222 dose. The receptors stem from an adult who received the AZD1222 COVID-19 vaccine. The conserved cysteine and the conserved F or W are not part of the CDR3 here. The order of the fields is J gene, V gene, CDR3 protein.

TRBJ1-6,TRBV2,ASSELSRTDDNSPLH
TRBJ2-2,TRBV29-1,SVGWPAGELF
TRBJ1-5,TRBV29-1,SVEQGFGEPQH
TRBJ1-2,TRBV9,ASSQTGGLQGGYT
TRBJ2-1,TRBV7-9,ASSSGQGARSYNEQF
TRBJ1-2,TRBV5-1,ASSRDRADGYT
TRBJ1-1,TRBV29-1,SVWTGSEAF
TRBJ2-2,TRBV9,ASSLQRGASTGELF
TRBJ1-5,TRBV19,ASRSLGQPQH
TRBJ2-5,TRBV19,ASSKTDQETQY
TRBJ1-2,TRBV6-5,ASSYRSIGYGYT
TRBJ2-7,TRBV5-1,ASSFLGNEQY
TRBJ1-1,TRBV6-5,ASSYNFQGDTEAF
TRBJ1-6,TRBV10-3,ATGDRVNESPLH
TRBJ1-4,TRBV3-1/TRBV3-2,ASSQETGWGAWREKLF
TRBJ1-2,TRBV3-1/TRBV3-2,ASRLGTGRGYT
TRBJ1-2,TRBV2,ASRQQLLYGYT
TRBJ1-4,TRBV21-1,ASSRDRGITNEKLF
TRBJ1-6,TRBV5-1,ASSPQQNTGNSPLH
TRBJ1-1,TRBV7-8,ASSLGRGDNTEAF
TRBJ1-1,TRBV27,ASSLIRDSEAF